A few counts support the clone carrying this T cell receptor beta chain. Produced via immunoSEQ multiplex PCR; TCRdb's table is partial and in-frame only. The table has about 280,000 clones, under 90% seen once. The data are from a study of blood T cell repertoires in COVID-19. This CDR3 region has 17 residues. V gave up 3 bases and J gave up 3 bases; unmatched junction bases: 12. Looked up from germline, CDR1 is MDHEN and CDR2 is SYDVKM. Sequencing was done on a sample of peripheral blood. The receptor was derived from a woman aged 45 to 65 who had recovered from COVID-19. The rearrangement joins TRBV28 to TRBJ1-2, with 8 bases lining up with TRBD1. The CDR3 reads CASSFRTGRRYHYGYTF. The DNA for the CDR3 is TGTGCCAGCAGTTTTCGGACAGGGCGAAGATACCACTATGGCTACACCTTC.